The next 6 T cell receptor beta chains were all read from a single sample in a study of tumor-infiltrating lymphocytes in localized non-small cell lung cancer. Some clones are missing from TCRdb's copy, which holds only in-frame ones; the method was immunoSEQ multiplex PCR. The table has about 14,000 clones, 75% to 85% seen once; the top ten hold approximately 21%. Sequencing used lung tumor tissue. These receptors came from a human donor with non-small cell lung cancer.

This clone was seen once. This chain uses TRBV5-1 with TRBJ1-2, with a possible D match to TRBD1 (5 bases). Germline CDR1 is SGHRS and CDR2 is YFSETQ. Trimming left V 4 bases short and J 1 base short, with 11 bases between. This CDR3 region has 14 residues. CDR3 in DNA: TGCGCCAGCAGCCCCGGGACCTTTAACTATGGCTACACCTTC. It encodes CASSPGTFNYGYTF.

The DNA for the CDR3 is TGTGCCAGCAGCATCCGGGACAGTAGAAGAGATACGCAGTATTTT. This translates into CASSIRDSRRDTQYF. The chain has TRBV7-8 and TRBJ2-3; 7 positions match TRBD1. Looked up from germline, CDR1 is SGHVS and CDR2 is FQNEAQ. The CDR3 contains 15 residues. V lost 5 bases, J lost 5 bases, and 10 bases stayed unmatched.

This clone was detected a few times. Here the CDR3 reads CASSGTLGTEAFF. The CDR3 DNA sequence: TGTGCCAGCAGCGGGACCCTCGGCACTGAAGCTTTCTTT. This chain joins TRBV6-6 and TRBJ1-1; perhaps TRBD1 as D (5 bases). Germline V gene sequence: CDR1 MNHNY, CDR2 SVGAGI (reference sequence). The V gene lost 6 bases and the J gene lost 4 bases, with 12 bases spanning the gap. The CDR3 has 13 amino acids.

The rearrangement links TRBV5-1 to TRBJ2-7, with D tentatively TRBD1 or TRBD2 (5 bases each). The CDR3 is 14 amino acids. V shed 2 bases and J shed 1 base, with 10 bases lying between them. Germline V gene data show CDR1 as SGHRS and CDR2 as YFSETQ. The CDR3 region is CASSFYGASYEQYF. CDR3 in DNA: TGCGCCAGCAGCTTTTACGGGGCATCCTACGAGCAGTACTTC.

The chain joins TRBV9 to TRBJ2-2, with D possibly being TRBD2 (5 bases). The CDR3 loop spans 13 amino acids. Germline V gene lookup returns CDR1 SGDLS and CDR2 YYNGEE. The V end was cut by 3 bases, the J end by 6 bases, with 9 bases between. CDR3 loop: CASSGTSAGELFF. The CDR3 nucleotides read TGTGCCAGCAGCGGAACTAGTGCCGGGGAGCTGTTTTTT.

This chain joins TRBV28 and TRBJ1-5; D remains unclear. The V gene's germline CDR1 is MDHEN and CDR2 SYDVKM. CDR3 length: 12 amino acids. V lost 5 bases, J lost 6 bases, and 8 bases lay in between. The CDR3 reads CASSPQLQPQHF. CDR3 bases: TGTGCCAGCAGTCCACAGCTTCAGCCCCAGCATTTT.